This entry describes one T cell receptor (beta chain). This receptor's antigen is unknown. No base qualities exist here, and no much larger clone lies one base off it. Libraries came from PCR. DNA from cultured CD4+ T cells was subjected to TCR sequencing with the Oncomine TCR Beta short-read assay at the Johns Hopkins FTIC core. Genomic DNA was extracted from the cultured CD4+ T cells with the QIAamp micro DNA kit. Oncomine TCR Beta libraries from cultured CD4+ T cells were pooled using unique dual indexes and sequenced on an Illumina iSeq 100. As for the original processing: Non-productive sequences were removed, and CDR3s that did not start with C, did not end with F or W, or were shorter than 7 amino acids were discarded. The MANAFEST web application identified antigen-specific clonotypes by comparing peptide-stimulated wells against reference wells and other culture wells. To be called positive, a clone needed an FDR below 0.05, an odds ratio above 5, and a productive frequency above 0.1% in at least two of three replicate wells. A clonotype was classed as cross-reactive if the clonotype showed significant expansion both in SARS-CoV-2 spike wells and in at least one common cold coronavirus spike condition. Using R version 3.6.1, CDR3 homology was evaluated through Levenshtein distances (stringdist) along with unrooted phylogenetic trees (ape). TCRdb redid the processing of the public reads, applying fastp at Q25 and MiXCR, and retained in-frame beta chains. Each record represents a unique CDR3 protein, reported with the most common genes and DNA among its rows. These V and J calls rely on TCRdb rather than the paper's analysis. The sample records fewer than 25,000 distinct CDR3 sequences, around two fifths of which are singletons. The ten largest clones take up less than 35% of the sample.

The sample belongs to a study of vaccination and CD4 T cells after COVID-19 (dated by TCRdb to between 2021 and 2023). About the full investigation: Convalescent patients had a positive SARS-CoV-2 result on nasal swab PCR, and of these patients, nine had mild disease and one had severe disease. Six males and four females were included in the convalescent cohort, with two Hispanic individuals, seven Caucasians, two Asians and one multiracial person represented. Two doses of either the Pfizer-BioNTech BNT162b2 vaccine (n=8) or the Moderna mRNA-1273 vaccine (n=2) were administered to participants. Post-COVID blood samples from convalescent patients were collected a median of roughly 100 days after diagnosis, with a range of roughly 30 to 170 days. Post-vaccine blood samples were obtained a median of about 70 days after the second vaccine dose, with a range of about 12 to 241 days. For a few convalescent patients, samples were collected at an early post-vaccination timepoint (day 14) as well as at a late post-vaccination timepoint (days 161 to 241). Culture stimuli were overlapping spike peptide pools from SARS-CoV-2 and from the common cold coronaviruses HCoV-NL63, HCoV-OC43 and HCoV-229E. Control cultures used a CEFX viral epitope pool as positive control, an HIV-1 Nef peptide pool as negative control, or no peptide. In 10 COVID-19 convalescent patients and 4 infection-naive healthy vaccine recipients, the spike-specific CD4+ TCR repertoire before mRNA vaccination was compared with the repertoire after mRNA vaccination. Study-level results and caveats: The study included relatively few convalescent patients and did not analyze early timepoints after natural infection. The median count of SARS-CoV-2-reactive clonotypes went up from about 23 after infection to 38 after vaccination, although the change was not significant. Of the vaccine-specific clones found in convalescent patients, nearly all (304 of 307) were mono-reactive for SARS-CoV-2 spike instead of being cross-reactive with common cold coronaviruses. In convalescent patients, a median around 85% of post-vaccine SARS-CoV-2-reactive clones were detected only after vaccination, and vaccine-specific priming was suggested by this finding.

Interpreted using the paper, the time point label stands for: late sampling 161 to 241 days after vaccination in three convalescent patients. The treatment or condition label, as the study defines it: approximately 10-day PBMC culture with coronavirus spike peptide pools or control peptides (ViraFEST assay). The study used the ViraFEST assay, which expanded antigen-specific T cells with peptide pools and then identified expanded clonotypes by TCR sequencing. The convalescent patients' positive SARS-CoV-2 PCR tests were from March to December 2020, which was before the Alpha, Beta and Delta variants emerged in the United States. Each well held 2 million to 2.5 million PBMCs cultured with 9 to 10 ug/ml peptide pools in IMDM containing 5% human AB serum and around 10 IU/ml IL-2. On days 3 and 7, half of the culture medium was replaced with fresh IL-2-containing medium. After approximately 11 days of culture, CD4+ T cells were isolated by negative selection with the EasySep CD4+ T cell isolation kit. Ficoll-Paque Plus gradient centrifugation was used to isolate PBMCs from whole blood, and the isolated PBMCs were then either used fresh or cryopreserved at -140C. Culture conditions were generally each tested in triplicate wells.

Sequences DFQATT (CDR1) and SNEGSKA (CDR2) are obtained from the germline V gene (reference sequence). Trimming leaves V shorter by 5 bases and J shorter by 6 bases, with the junction holding 10 bases beyond the gene matches. The CDR3 sequence holds 14 residues, the cysteine and phenylalanine included. This entry keeps only the CDR3 DNA: 42 bases, framed from base 1. The material sequenced was CD4+ T cells from blood, cultured in vitro, taken about 7 months after SARS-CoV-2 vaccination. The sequence links TRBV20-1 to TRBJ1-5, with 7 bases in between that match TRBD1. This clonotype originated in a human donor who had recovered from COVID-19. In nucleotides, the sequence is TGCAGTGCTTCCCGACAGGGACGGTTTCAGCCCCAGCATTTT. Its product reads: CSASRQGRFQPQHF.